This T cell receptor (beta chain) came from a study of blood T cell repertoires in COVID-19. Trimming left V 5 bases short and J 6 bases short, with 17 bases between. The CDR3 spans 15 residues. Germline CDR1 and CDR2: MNHEY and SVGAGI. Sequenced by immunoSEQ multiplex PCR; TCRdb stores in-frame clones only, minus some. The top ten clones hold around 7.9% of a sample with roughly 180,000 clones, about 75% of them seen once. This TCR was sampled from a woman aged 50 to 65 with active or convalescent COVID-19. Sequences were obtained from peripheral blood. This sequence joins TRBV6-5 and TRBJ2-1; D is undetermined. CDR3: CASSQTAARINEQFF. The CDR3 nucleotides are TGTGCCAGCAGTCAAACGGCGGCCCGTATCAATGAGCAGTTCTTC.